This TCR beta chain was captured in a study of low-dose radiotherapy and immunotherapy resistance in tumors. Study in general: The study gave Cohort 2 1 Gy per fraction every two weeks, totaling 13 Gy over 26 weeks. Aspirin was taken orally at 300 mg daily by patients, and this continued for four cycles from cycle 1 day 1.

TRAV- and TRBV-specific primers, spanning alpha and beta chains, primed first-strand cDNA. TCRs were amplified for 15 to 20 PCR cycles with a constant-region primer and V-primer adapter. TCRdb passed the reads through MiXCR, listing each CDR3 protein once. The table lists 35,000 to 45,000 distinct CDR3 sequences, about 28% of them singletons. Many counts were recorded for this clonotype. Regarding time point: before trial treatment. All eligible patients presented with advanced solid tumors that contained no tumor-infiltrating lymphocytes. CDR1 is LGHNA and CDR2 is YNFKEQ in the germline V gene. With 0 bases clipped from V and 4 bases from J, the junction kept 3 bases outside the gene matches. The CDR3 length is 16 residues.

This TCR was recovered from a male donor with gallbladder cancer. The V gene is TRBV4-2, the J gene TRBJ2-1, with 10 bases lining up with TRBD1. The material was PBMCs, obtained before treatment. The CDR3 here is CASSQDGTGAYNEQFF. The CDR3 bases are TGTGCCAGCAGCCAAGATGGGACAGGGGCGTACAATGAGCAGTTCTTC.